These 27 T cell receptor beta chains originate from one sample sequenced in a study of OX40 agonist ivuxolimab in advanced cancers. Profiled with immunoSEQ multiplex PCR; TCRdb holds only in-frame clones, not every one. The sample contains just over 50,000 clones, about 80% of which appear only once. The sequencing here drew on CD4+ or CD8+ T cells sorted from blood, taken in a trial of the OX40 agonist ivuxolimab. The receptors were gathered from an adult with an advanced solid tumor such as melanoma, head and neck, liver or kidney cancer.

The rearrangement uses TRBV19 and TRBJ1-5; D possibly corresponds to TRBD1 (6 bases). V was clipped by 3 bases and J by 2 bases, with 14 bases between them. The CDR3 runs 16 residues. Per germline, CDR1 LNHDA and CDR2 SQIVND (reference sequence). CDR3 nucleotide sequence: TGTGCCAGTAGTATGAGGCCAGGGGATGGCAATCAGCCCCAGCATTTT. This translates into CASSMRPGDGNQPQHF.

J is TRBJ2-1 and V is TRBV5-1; 8 nucleotides line up with TRBD2. With V trimmed by 4 bases and J by 6 bases, 3 bases remained unmatched. The CDR3 loop spans 13 amino acids. Germline CDR1 is SGHRS and CDR2 is YFSETQ. Here the CDR3 reads CASSVAGSNEQFF. Written as DNA, the CDR3 is TGCGCCAGCAGCGTAGCGGGGAGCAATGAGCAGTTCTTC.

The chain joins TRBV6-1 to TRBJ1-5, with D hard to call. Germline values: CDR1 MNHNS, CDR2 SASEGT. The CDR3 covers 13 residues. Trimming shortened V by 7 bases and J by 11 bases, and 18 bases separated the two germline ends. CDR3 region: CASTLAVGRSQHF. The CDR3 coding sequence is TGTGCCAGCACCTTAGCGGTCGGTAGGTCCCAGCATTTT.

This clone has just one count. For the CDR3, the DNA is TGTGCCAGCAGTCCCCGGGACAGGGGCGGTGAAAAACTGTTTTTT. Amino acid sequence: CASSPRDRGGEKLFF. V is TRBV6-1 and J is TRBJ1-4; 10 nucleotides align to TRBD1. The CDR3 is made up of 15 amino acids. J lost 7 bases, V lost 5 bases, and 7 bases had no gene match. CDR1 MNHNS and CDR2 SASEGT come from the germline V gene.

V and J are TRBV7-6 and TRBJ1-2, with TRBD1 matching 8 bases. J was trimmed by 4 bases and V by 5 bases; bases with no gene match: 3. Germline assignment: CDR1 SGHVS and CDR2 FNYEAQ. This CDR3 contains 13 residues. The CDR3 DNA follows: TGTGCCAGCAGCATCGACAGGGGCTATGGCTACACCTTC. Translating it yields CASSIDRGYGYTF.

The J gene is TRBJ2-3, the V gene TRBV11-3, with TRBD1 as a possible D gene (6 bases). The CDR3 runs 16 residues. V shed 5 bases and J shed 7 bases, with 22 bases lying between them. Looked up from germline, CDR1 is SGHNT and CDR2 is YENEEA. Here the CDR3 reads CASSPTGATGPHTQYF. CDR3 DNA sequence: TGTGCCAGCAGCCCGACAGGAGCCACAGGGCCACATACGCAGTATTTT.

The rearrangement joins TRBV6-1 to TRBJ2-7, with D tentatively TRBD1 (6 bases). Trimming stripped 6 bases from V and 6 bases from J, with 12 bases between. The CDR3 is 12 residues long. CDR1 is MNHNS and CDR2 is SASEGT in the germline V gene. CDR3 in DNA: TGTGCCAGCAGCGATGGACAGTCCGAGCAGTACTTC. Translated, it gives CASSDGQSEQYF.

The chain has TRBV5-1 and TRBJ2-5, with D unclear. CDR1 and CDR2 (germline): SGHRS, YFSETQ. Trimming stripped 4 bases from V and 2 bases from J, with 15 bases between. The CDR3 extends over 15 amino acids. The CDR3 loop reads CASSLTRLGQETQYF. Here the CDR3 DNA reads TGCGCCAGCAGCCTGACAAGGCTAGGGCAAGAGACCCAGTACTTC.

The chain couples TRBV7-2 to TRBJ2-1; TRBD1 agrees at 7 bases. There are 16 residues in the CDR3. Germline CDR1 is SGHTA and CDR2 is FQGNSA. V dropped 4 bases and J dropped 4; count of bases not matched to a gene: 10. CDR3: CASSSQGGTVYNEQFF. In nucleotides, the CDR3 is TGTGCCAGCAGCTCCCAAGGTGGGACAGTATACAATGAGCAGTTCTTC.

This sequence joins TRBV4-1 and TRBJ1-1; TRBD1 agrees at 7 bases. Germline V gene data show CDR1 as MGHRA and CDR2 as YSYEKL. V lost 3 bases and J lost 4; bases outside the gene matches: 8. This CDR3 is 15 amino acids long. CDR3 amino acids: CASSHPDRVTTEAFF. In DNA form, the CDR3 reads TGCGCCAGCAGCCACCCAGACAGGGTGACCACTGAAGCTTTCTTT.

This chain joins TRBV5-1 and TRBJ2-5; no firm D call. Germline V gives CDR1 SGHRS, CDR2 YFSETQ. V was cut by 1 base and J by 2 bases, with 6 bases left in between. This CDR3 comprises 13 residues. The CDR3 DNA is TGCGCCAGCAGCTTGCAGAGACAAGAGACCCAGTACTTC. Encoded protein: CASSLQRQETQYF.

The count of this clone is one. Relative to the germline gene, one junction end is altered; a read error may explain this. V is TRBV6-5 and J is TRBJ2-5; no firm D call. Germline CDR1 MNHEY, CDR2 SVGAGI. The CDR3 has 12 amino acids. The CDR3 DNA reads TGTGCCAGCAGCCACCTCCAAGGGACCCAGTACTTC. It specifies CASSHLQGTQYF.

This chain uses TRBV2 with TRBJ2-7; D unclear. The CDR3 covers 12 residues. Germline-derived CDR1 and CDR2 are SNHLY and FYNNEI. Deletions cut 2 bases from V and 4 bases from J, with 6 bases between. The CDR3 DNA sequence: TGTGCCAGCAGTGAAATGGGTTACGAGCAGTACTTC. Its protein product is CASSEMGYEQYF.

The chain carries TRBV7-6 and TRBJ2-3, with no clear D. Germline CDR1 is SGHVS and CDR2 is FNYEAQ. This CDR3 is 15 amino acids long. Trimming pared 0 bases from V and 1 base from J, leaving 8 bases between. CDR3 nucleotides: TGTGCCAGCAGCTTAGCTGATGGGGGCACAGATACGCAGTATTTT. This translates into CASSLADGGTDTQYF.

The table lists this clone with a count of one. V is TRBV20-1 and J is TRBJ2-5, with unresolved D. The CDR3 is 11 residues long. Trimming left V 3 bases short and J 4 bases short, with 6 bases between. Looked up from germline, CDR1 is DFQATT and CDR2 is SNEGSKA (reference sequence). The CDR3 DNA sequence: TGCAGTGCTAGTGGATCAGAGACCCAGTACTTC. Protein product: CSASGSETQYF.

V usage is TRBV18 and J usage is TRBJ2-2; unclear D gene. Germline V gene data show CDR1 as KGHSH and CDR2 as LQKENI. V was trimmed by 6 bases and J by 6 bases, leaving 14 bases between them. This CDR3 contains 14 residues. The CDR3 DNA reads as TGTGCCAGCTCCAAGGGCGCTTCGGCCGGGGAGCTGTTTTTT. Amino acid sequence: CASSKGASAGELFF.

The chain joins TRBV14 to TRBJ2-5, with D unresolved. Trimming took 6 bases from V and 2 from J, leaving 7 bases between them. CDR3 length: 12 residues. Germline-derived CDR1 and CDR2 are SGHDN and FVKESK. The CDR3 DNA is TGTGCCAGCAGTCAGTCGCAAGAGACCCAGTACTTC. Translated, it gives CASSQSQETQYF.

V is TRBV15 and J is TRBJ2-5; 8 nucleotides agree with TRBD1. The germline CDR1 and CDR2 sequences are LNHNV and YYDKDF (reference sequence). The CDR3 length is 16 residues. J was trimmed by 5 bases and V by 5 bases; bases with no gene match: 13. As DNA, the CDR3 is TGTGCCACCAGCGGAGGACAGGGTCCCGGAGGGGAGACCCAGTACTTC. Protein sequence: CATSGGQGPGGETQYF.

The chain recombines TRBV9 with TRBJ2-5; 10 nucleotides agree with TRBD2. The CDR3 contains 16 residues. Germline V lookup: CDR1 SGDLS, CDR2 YYNGEE. V shed 1 base, J shed 2 bases, and the junction held 5 bases outside the gene matches. In nucleotides, the CDR3 is TGTGCCAGCAGCGTATCCTCTAGCGGGGGACAAGAGACCCAGTACTTC. It is translated as CASSVSSSGGQETQYF.

V is TRBV11-3 and J is TRBJ2-3, with a weak D call TRBD2 (6 bases). Germline V gives CDR1 SGHNT, CDR2 YENEEA. This CDR3 is built from 16 residues. The germline V and J ends were trimmed by 1 base and 6 bases, with 17 bases remaining between them. The CDR3 DNA is TGTGCCAGCAGCTTAGGCGGGGCGCTGACTGCGGATACGCAGTATTTT. This gives the protein CASSLGGALTADTQYF.

The chain combines TRBV30 with TRBJ2-1, with D perhaps matching TRBD2 (7 bases). CDR3 length: 15 residues. V was clipped by 8 bases and J by 6 bases, with 23 bases between them. Germline V CDR1 and CDR2: GTSNPN, SVGIG (reference sequence). The CDR3 sequence is CARAGAQFCLNEQFF. The DNA of the CDR3 is TGTGCCCGGGCGGGGGCCCAATTTTGTCTCAATGAGCAGTTCTTC.

The chain recombines TRBV6-1 with TRBJ1-5; D gene ambiguous. CDR3 length: 17 residues. The V end was cut by 0 bases, the J end by 1 base, with 13 bases between. Germline CDR1 reads MNHNS; CDR2 reads SASEGT. This chain's CDR3 is CASSEAVGLTSNQPQHF. The CDR3 DNA follows: TGTGCCAGCAGTGAAGCGGTAGGACTAACCAGCAATCAGCCCCAGCATTTT.

The chain employs TRBV2 and TRBJ1-4; D remains unclear. Germline-derived CDR1 and CDR2 are SNHLY and FYNNEI. The CDR3 spans 16 residues. Trimming left V 5 bases short and J 4 bases short, with 17 bases between. The CDR3 loop is CASSFQPAPVNEKLFF. The CDR3 nucleotides are TGTGCCAGCAGTTTTCAGCCAGCTCCTGTTAATGAAAAACTGTTTTTT. The variable domain in full, with the rest retrieved from reference TRBV2 and TRBJ1-4, is EPEVTQTPSHQVTQMGQEVILRCVPISNHLYFYWYRQILGQKVEFLVSFYNNEISEKSEIFDDQFSVERPDGSNFTLKIRSTKLEDSAMYFCASSFQPAPVNEKLFFGSGTQLSVL.

CDR3 region: CASSLGEPYEQYF. In nucleotides, the CDR3 is TGTGCCAGCAGCCTTGGGGAGCCCTACGAGCAGTACTTC. The chain has TRBV6-1 and TRBJ2-7, with TRBD2 as a possible D gene (5 bases). V gave up 6 bases and J gave up 2 bases, with 11 bases separating them. The CDR3 length is 13 residues. Germline-derived CDR1 and CDR2 are MNHNS and SASEGT.

V and J are TRBV4-2 and TRBJ2-3, with 7 bases identical to TRBD1. CDR3 length: 14 residues. The germline V gene has CDR1 LGHNA and CDR2 YNFKEQ. V dropped 5 bases and J dropped 11; count of bases not matched to a gene: 13. CDR3 coding DNA: TGTGCCAGCAGCAGACAGGGCGGGCAGGGGGAGCAGTATTTT. It is translated as CASSRQGGQGEQYF.

This clone was observed once. The genes are TRBV5-8 and TRBJ1-1; TRBD1 matches 7 bases. The CDR3 loop spans 15 amino acids. The germline gives CDR1 SGHTS, CDR2 YDEGEE. With V trimmed by 4 bases and J by 0 bases, 6 bases remained unmatched. Here the CDR3 reads CASSSTGTVNTEAFF. In DNA, the CDR3 is TGTGCCAGCAGCAGTACCGGGACAGTGAACACTGAAGCTTTCTTT.

The J gene is TRBJ2-3, the V gene TRBV29-1, with D perhaps matching TRBD2 (6 bases). V gave up 6 bases and J gave up 6 bases, with 16 bases separating them. This CDR3 spans 13 amino acids. Germline V gene data show CDR1 as SQVTM and CDR2 as ANQGSEA. CDR3 sequence reads: CSVAGTGGDTQYF. For the CDR3, the DNA is TGCAGCGTAGCTGGGACTGGGGGTGATACGCAGTATTTT.